This TCR beta chain was recovered during a study of T cell responses to AZD1222 COVID-19 vaccine. As regards this clone: Its target is not known.

Germline V gene sequence: CDR1 LGHDT, CDR2 YNNKEL (reference sequence). Trimming left V 10 bases short and J 6 bases short, with 9 bases between. CDR3 length: 11 amino acids. General study findings and limits: The number of AZD1222 recipients seropositive at baseline was only five or six. Most donors were white British and more were female, and clonal diversity was possibly underestimated.

Measured with immunoSEQ multiplex PCR; TCRdb has only the in-frame clones, and not every one. The sample lists 150,000 to 200,000 clones; 92% were seen once. The clonotype originates from an adult who received the AZD1222 COVID-19 vaccine. The genes are TRBV3-1 (or the pseudogene TRBV3-2) and TRBJ2-2, with D uncertain. The sequencing here drew on peripheral blood, taken 28 days after the second AZD1222 dose. CDR3 region: CATARAGELFF. The DNA for the CDR3 is TGTGCCACTGCCCGAGCCGGGGAGCTGTTTTTT.